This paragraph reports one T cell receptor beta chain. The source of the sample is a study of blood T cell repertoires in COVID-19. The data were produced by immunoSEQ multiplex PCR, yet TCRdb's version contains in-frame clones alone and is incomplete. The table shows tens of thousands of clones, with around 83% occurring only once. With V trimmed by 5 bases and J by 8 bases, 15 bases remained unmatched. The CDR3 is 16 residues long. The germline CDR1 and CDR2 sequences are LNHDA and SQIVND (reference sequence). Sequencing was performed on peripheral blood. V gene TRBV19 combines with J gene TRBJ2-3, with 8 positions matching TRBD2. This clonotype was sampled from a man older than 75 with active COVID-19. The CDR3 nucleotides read TGTGCCAGTAGTGCCGGGACTAGTCGCGGTGGTGGTACGCAGTATTTT. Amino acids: CASSAGTSRGGGTQYF.